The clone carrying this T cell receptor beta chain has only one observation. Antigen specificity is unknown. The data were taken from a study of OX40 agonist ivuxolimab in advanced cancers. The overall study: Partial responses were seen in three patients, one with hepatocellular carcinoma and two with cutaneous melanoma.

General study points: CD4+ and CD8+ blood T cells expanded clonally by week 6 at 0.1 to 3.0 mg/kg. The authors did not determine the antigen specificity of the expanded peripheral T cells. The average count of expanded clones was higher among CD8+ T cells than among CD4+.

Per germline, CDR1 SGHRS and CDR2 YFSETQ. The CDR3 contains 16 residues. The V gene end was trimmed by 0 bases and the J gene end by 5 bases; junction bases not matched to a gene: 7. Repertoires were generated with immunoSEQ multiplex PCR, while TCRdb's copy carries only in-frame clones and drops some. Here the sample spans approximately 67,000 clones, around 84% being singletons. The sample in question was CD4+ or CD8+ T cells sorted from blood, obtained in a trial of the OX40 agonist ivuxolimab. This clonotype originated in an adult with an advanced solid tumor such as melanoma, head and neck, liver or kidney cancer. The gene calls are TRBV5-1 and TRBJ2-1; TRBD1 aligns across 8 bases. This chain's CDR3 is CASSLVGQGGDNEQFF. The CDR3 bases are TGCGCCAGCAGCTTGGTCGGACAGGGTGGGGACAATGAGCAGTTCTTC.